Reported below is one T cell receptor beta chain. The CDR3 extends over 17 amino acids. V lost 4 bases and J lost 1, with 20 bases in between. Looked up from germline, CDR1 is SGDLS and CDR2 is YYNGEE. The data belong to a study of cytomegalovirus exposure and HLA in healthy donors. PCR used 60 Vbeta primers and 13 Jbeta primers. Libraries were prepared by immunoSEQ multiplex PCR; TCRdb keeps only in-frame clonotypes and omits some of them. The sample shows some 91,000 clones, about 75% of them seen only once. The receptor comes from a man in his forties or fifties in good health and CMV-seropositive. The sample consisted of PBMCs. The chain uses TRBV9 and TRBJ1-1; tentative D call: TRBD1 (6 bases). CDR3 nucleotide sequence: TGTGCCAGCAGCACCCGTAGAGCGGGGGGGCCGAACACTGAAGCTTTCTTT. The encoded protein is CASSTRRAGGPNTEAFF.